The T cell receptor beta chain described here comes from a study of spatial heterogeneity in lung cancer. This clonotype was seen ten or more times. The CDR3 spans 18 residues. The V end was cut by 1 base, the J end by 0 bases, with 17 bases between. Germline CDR1 and CDR2: SEHNR and FQNEAQ (reference sequence). TCRdb recomputed calls from the 5' RACE reads with MiXCR, one row per CDR3 protein. This sample has 36,000 or so distinct CDR3 sequences, with 4% to 6% found just once. Time point: sample taken at primary tumor resection. Material for sequencing was whole RNA from tumor, nontumor lung or frozen PBMC, left unsorted.

The source was PBMCs, collected at surgery. The chain couples TRBV7-9 to TRBJ2-3, with D maybe TRBD2 (6 bases). This TCR came from a female donor with early-stage non-small cell lung cancer. In DNA, the CDR3 is TGTGCCAGCAGCTTAGACGGTTTTCCGGGGACTAGCACAGATACGCAGTATTTT. Translated, it gives CASSLDGFPGTSTDTQYF.